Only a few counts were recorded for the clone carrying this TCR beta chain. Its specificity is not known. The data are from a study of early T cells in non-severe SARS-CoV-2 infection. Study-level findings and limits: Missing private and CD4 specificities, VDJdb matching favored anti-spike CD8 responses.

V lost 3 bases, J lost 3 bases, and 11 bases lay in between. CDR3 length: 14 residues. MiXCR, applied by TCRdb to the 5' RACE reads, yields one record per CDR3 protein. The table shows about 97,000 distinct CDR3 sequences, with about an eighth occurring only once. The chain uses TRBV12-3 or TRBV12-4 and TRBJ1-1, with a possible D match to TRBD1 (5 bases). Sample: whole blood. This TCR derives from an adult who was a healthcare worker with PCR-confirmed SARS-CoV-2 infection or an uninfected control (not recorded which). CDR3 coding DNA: TGTGCCAGCAGTTTCCAGGGCGAGTACACTGAAGCTTTCTTT. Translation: CASSFQGEYTEAFF.